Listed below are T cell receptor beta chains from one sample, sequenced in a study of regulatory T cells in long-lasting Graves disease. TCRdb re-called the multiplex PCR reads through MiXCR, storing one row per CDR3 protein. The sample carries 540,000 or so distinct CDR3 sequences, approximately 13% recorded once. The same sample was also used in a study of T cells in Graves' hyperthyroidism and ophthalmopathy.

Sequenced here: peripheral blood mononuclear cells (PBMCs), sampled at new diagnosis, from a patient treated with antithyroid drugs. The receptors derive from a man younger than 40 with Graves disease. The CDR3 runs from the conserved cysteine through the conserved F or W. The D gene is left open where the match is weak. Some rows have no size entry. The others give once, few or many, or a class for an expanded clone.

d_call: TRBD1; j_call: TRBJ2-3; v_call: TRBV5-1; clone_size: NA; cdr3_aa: CASSSQGARADTQYF; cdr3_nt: TGCGCCAGCAGCTCCCAGGGGGCGCGTGCAGATACGCAGTATTTT
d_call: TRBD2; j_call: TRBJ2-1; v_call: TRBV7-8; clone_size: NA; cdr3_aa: CASSPLAYSYNEQFF; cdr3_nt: TGTGCCAGCAGCCCACTAGCGTACTCCTACAATGAGCAGTTCTTC
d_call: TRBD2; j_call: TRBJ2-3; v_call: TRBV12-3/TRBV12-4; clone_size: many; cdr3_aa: CASSHTRGGADTQYF; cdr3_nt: TGTGCCAGCAGCCACACGCGTGGGGGGGCAGATACGCAGTATTTT
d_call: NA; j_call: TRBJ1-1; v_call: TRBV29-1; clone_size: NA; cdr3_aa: CSVERTGGAFF; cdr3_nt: TGCAGCGTTGAAAGGACGGGCGGAGCTTTCTTT
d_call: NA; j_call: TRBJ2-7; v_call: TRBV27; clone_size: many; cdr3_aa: CASSPNRISNEQYF; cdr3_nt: TGTGCCAGCAGTCCCAACAGGATCTCCAACGAGCAGTACTTC
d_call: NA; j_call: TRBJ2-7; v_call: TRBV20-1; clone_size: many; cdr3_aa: CSARGGPFYEQYF; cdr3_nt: TGCAGTGCCCGCGGCGGTCCATTCTACGAGCAGTACTTC
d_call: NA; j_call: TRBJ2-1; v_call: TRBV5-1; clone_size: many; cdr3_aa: CASSLGEPYNEQFF; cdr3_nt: TGTGCCAGCAGCTTGGGGGAGCCCTACAATGAGCAGTTCTTC
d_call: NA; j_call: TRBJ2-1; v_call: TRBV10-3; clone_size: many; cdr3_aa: CAISEGLAPGYNEQFF; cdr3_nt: TGTGCCATCAGTGAGGGGCTTGCCCCTGGATACAATGAGCAGTTCTTC
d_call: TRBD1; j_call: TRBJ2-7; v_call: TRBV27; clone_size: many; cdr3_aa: CASSTRQGPSEQYF; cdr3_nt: TGTGCCAGCAGTACACGACAGGGACCCTCCGAGCAGTACTTC
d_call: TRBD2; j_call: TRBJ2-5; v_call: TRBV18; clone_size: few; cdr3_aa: CASRSLAGGSETQYF; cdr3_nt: TGTGCCAGCCGATCCCTAGCGGGAGGTTCAGAGACCCAGTACTTC
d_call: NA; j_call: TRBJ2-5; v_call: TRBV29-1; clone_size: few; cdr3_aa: CSASGTLDKTQYF; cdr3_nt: TGCAGCGCATCAGGGACCCTAGACAAGACCCAGTACTTC